The subject of this entry is one T cell receptor (beta chain). What it recognizes is unknown. This record belongs to a study of OX40 agonist ivuxolimab in advanced cancers. Study results and caveats: The authors did not determine the antigen specificity of the expanded peripheral T cells.

The CDR3 is made up of 10 amino acids. Germline assignment: CDR1 MDHEN and CDR2 SYDVKM. V was pared by 7 bases and J by 5 bases, with 6 bases between. Here immunoSEQ multiplex PCR was the method, and the copy in TCRdb shows in-frame clones only, minus some. The sample consists of some 44,000 clones, around 80% of them appearing once. The sequence derives from an adult with an advanced solid tumor such as melanoma, head and neck, liver or kidney cancer. The specimen comprised CD4+ or CD8+ T cells sorted from blood, sampled in a trial of the OX40 agonist ivuxolimab. The rearrangement uses TRBV28 and TRBJ2-7; D call uncertain. The CDR3 nucleotides read TGTGCCAGCAAAGGCCACGAGCAGTACTTC. Encoded protein: CASKGHEQYF.